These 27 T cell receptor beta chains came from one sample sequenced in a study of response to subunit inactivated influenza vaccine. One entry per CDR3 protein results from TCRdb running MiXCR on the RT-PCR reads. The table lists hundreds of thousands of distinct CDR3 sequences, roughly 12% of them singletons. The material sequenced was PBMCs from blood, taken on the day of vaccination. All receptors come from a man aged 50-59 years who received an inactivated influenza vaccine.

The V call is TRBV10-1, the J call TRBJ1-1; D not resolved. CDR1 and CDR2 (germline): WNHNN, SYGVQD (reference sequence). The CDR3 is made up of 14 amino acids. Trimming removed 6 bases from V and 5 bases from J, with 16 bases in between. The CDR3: CASSRRVAGTEAFF. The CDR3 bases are TGCGCCAGCAGCCGACGGGTTGCGGGGACTGAAGCTTTCTTT.

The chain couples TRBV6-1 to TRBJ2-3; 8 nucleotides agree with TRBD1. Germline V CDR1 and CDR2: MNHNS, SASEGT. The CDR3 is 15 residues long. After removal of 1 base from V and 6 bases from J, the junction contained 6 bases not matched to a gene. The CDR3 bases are TGTGCCAGCAGTGAAGGACAGGGGATCGCTGATACGCAGTATTTT. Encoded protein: CASSEGQGIADTQYF.

The CDR3 DNA follows: TGTGCCAGCAGTTTACTCACTCTAGCGGGAGTCCCAATTGAGCAGTTCTTC. Encoded protein: CASSLLTLAGVPIEQFF. V and J are TRBV28 and TRBJ2-1; TRBD2 matches at 10 bases. The CDR3 sequence is 17 residues long. The V gene's germline CDR1 is MDHEN and CDR2 SYDVKM. V trimming: 2 bases; J trimming: 9 bases; junction bases outside the gene matches: 13.

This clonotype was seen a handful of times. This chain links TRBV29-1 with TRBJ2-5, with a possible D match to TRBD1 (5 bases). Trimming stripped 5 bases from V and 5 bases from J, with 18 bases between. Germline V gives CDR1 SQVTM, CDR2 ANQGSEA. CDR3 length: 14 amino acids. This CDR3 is CSVSHKTSGETQYF. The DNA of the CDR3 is TGCAGCGTTTCTCACAAAACCTCAGGGGAGACCCAGTACTTC.

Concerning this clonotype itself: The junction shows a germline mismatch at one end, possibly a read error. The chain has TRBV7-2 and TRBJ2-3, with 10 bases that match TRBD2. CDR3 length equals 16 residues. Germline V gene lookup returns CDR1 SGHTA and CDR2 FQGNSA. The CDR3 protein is CASSHLAGAFTDPQYF. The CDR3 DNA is TGTGCCAGCAGCCATCTAGCGGGAGCCTTCACAGATCCGCAGTATTTT.

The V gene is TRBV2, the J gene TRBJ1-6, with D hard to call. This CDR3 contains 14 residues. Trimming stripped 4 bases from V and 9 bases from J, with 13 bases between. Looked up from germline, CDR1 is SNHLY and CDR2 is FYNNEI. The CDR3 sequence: CASSVAGVGSPLHF. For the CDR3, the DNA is TGTGCCAGCAGTGTTGCTGGAGTTGGTTCACCCCTCCACTTT.

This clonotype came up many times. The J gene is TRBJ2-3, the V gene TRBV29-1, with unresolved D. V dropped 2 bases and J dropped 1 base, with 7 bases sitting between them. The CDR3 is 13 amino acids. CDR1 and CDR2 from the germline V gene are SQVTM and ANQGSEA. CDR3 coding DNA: TGCAGCGTTGAACCAGGACGCACAGATACGCAGTATTTT. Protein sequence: CSVEPGRTDTQYF.

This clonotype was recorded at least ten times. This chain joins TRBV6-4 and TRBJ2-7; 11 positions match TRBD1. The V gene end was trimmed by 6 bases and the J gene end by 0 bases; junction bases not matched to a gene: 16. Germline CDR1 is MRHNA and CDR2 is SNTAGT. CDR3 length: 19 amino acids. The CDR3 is CASRTTRDRGSISSYEQYF. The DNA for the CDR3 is TGTGCCAGCAGGACTACTCGGGACAGGGGGTCCATTAGCTCCTACGAGCAGTACTTC.

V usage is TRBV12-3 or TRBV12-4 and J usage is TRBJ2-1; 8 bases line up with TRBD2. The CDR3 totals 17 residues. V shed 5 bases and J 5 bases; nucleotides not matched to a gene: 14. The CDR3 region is CASSPPQRTSRDNEQFF. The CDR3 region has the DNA TGTGCCAGCAGTCCCCCCCAACGGACTAGCAGAGACAATGAGCAGTTCTTC.

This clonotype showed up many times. CDR3 region: CASSPLGQANTEAFF. The CDR3 bases are TGTGCCAGCAGTCCCCTGGGACAGGCGAACACTGAAGCTTTCTTT. The chain couples TRBV27 to TRBJ1-1; the match to TRBD1 covers 8 bases. Unmatched junction bases numbered 6, after V lost 5 bases and J lost 1 base. The CDR3 is 15 amino acids. Germline V gives CDR1 MNHEY, CDR2 SMNVEV (reference sequence).

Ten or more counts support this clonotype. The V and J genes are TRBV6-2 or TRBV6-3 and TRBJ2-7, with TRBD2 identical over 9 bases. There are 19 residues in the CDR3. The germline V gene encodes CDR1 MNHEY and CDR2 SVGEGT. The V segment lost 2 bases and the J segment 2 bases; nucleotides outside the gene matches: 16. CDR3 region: CASSYAPTIAGVLTYEQYF. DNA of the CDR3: TGTGCCAGCAGTTACGCGCCGACCATAGCGGGGGTCCTGACCTACGAGCAGTACTTC.

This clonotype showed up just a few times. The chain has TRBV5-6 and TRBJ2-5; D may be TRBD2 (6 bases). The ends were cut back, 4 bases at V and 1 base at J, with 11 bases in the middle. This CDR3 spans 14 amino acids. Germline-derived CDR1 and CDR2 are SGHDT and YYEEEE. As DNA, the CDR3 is TGTGCCAGCAGCCGGAGGGCCCTCCAAGAGACCCAGTACTTC. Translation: CASSRRALQETQYF.

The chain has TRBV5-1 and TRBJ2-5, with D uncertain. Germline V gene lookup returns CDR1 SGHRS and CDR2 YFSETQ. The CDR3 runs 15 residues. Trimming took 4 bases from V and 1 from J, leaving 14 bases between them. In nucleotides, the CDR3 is TGCGCCAGCAGCCCGGACGGAGTCTTCCAAGAGACCCAGTACTTC. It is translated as CASSPDGVFQETQYF.

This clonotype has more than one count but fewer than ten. The CDR3 DNA follows: TGTGCCAGCAGCCAAGCCTATAGCTCCTACAATGAGCAGTTCTTC. Encoded protein: CASSQAYSSYNEQFF. The J gene is TRBJ2-1, the V gene TRBV7-2, with D unresolved. V lost 5 bases and J lost 0, with 11 bases in between. From germline, CDR1 is SGHTA and CDR2 FQGNSA. This CDR3 has 15 residues.

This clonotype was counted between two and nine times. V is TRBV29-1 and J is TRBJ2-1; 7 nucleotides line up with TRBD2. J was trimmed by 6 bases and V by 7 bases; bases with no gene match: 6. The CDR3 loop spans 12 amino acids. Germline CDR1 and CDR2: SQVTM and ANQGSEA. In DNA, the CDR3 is TGCAGCGGGAGCGGGATCGTCAATGAGCAGTTCTTC. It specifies CSGSGIVNEQFF.

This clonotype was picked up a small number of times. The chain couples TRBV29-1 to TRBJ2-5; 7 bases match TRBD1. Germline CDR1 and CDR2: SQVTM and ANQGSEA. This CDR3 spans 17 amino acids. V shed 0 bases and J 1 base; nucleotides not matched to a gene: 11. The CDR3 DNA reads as TGCAGCGTTGAAGATCGTCTGGGACAGTGCCGCCAAGAGACCCAGTACTTC. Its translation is CSVEDRLGQCRQETQYF.

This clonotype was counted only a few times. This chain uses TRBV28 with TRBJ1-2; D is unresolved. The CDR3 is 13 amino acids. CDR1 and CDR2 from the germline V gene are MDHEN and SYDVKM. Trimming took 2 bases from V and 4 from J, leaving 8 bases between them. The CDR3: CASSLRPVYGYTF. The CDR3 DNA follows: TGTGCCAGCAGTTTAAGGCCCGTCTATGGCTACACCTTC.

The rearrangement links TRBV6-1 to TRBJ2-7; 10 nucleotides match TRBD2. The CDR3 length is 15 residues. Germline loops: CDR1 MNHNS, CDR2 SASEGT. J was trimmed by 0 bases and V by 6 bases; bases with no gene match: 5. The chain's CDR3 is CASSNSGGSSYEQYF. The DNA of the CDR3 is TGTGCCAGCAGCAATAGCGGGGGGAGCTCCTACGAGCAGTACTTC.

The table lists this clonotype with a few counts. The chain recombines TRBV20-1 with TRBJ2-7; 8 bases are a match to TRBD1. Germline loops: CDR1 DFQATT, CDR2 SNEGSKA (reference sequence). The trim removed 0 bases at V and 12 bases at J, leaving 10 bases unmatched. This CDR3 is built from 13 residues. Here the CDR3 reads CSARDDAGGVGYF. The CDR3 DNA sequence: TGCAGTGCTAGAGATGATGCAGGGGGCGTGGGGTACTTC.

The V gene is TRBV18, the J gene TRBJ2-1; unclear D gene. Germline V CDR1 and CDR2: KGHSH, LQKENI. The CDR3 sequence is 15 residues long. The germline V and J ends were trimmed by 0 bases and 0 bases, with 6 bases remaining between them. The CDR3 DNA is TGTGCCAGCTCACCACCCTGGAGCTCCTACAATGAGCAGTTCTTC. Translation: CASSPPWSSYNEQFF.

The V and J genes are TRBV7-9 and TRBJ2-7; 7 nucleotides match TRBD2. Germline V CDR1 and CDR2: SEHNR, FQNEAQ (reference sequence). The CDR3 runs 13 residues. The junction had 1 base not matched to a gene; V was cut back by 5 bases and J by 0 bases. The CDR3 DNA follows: TGTGCCAGCAGCAGCGGGAACTCCTACGAGCAGTACTTC. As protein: CASSSGNSYEQYF.

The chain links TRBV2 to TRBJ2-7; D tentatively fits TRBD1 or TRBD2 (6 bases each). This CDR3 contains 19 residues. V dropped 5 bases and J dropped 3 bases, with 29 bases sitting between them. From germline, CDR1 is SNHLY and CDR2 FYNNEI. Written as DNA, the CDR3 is TGTGCCAGCAGTTCTCTGGGGGGACTCTCAAAAAAGGGGGTCTACGAGCAGTACTTC. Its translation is CASSSLGGLSKKGVYEQYF. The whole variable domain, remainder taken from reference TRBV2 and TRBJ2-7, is EPEVTQTPSHQVTQMGQEVILRCVPISNHLYFYWYRQILGQKVEFLVSFYNNEISEKSEIFDDQFSVERPDGSNFTLKIRSTKLEDSAMYFCASSSLGGLSKKGVYEQYFGPGTRLTVT.

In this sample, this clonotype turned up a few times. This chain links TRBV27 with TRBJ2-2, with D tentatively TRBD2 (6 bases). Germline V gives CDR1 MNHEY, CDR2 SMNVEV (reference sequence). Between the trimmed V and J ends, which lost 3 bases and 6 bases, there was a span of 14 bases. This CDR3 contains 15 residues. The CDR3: CASSFMAGSPGELFF. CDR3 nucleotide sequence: TGTGCCAGCAGTTTCATGGCGGGATCCCCCGGGGAGCTGTTTTTT.

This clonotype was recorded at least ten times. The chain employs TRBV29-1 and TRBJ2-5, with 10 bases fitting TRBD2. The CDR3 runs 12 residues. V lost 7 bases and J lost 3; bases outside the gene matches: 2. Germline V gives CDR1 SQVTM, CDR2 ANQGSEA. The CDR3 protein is CSAGLAEETQYF. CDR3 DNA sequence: TGCAGCGCCGGACTAGCGGAAGAGACCCAGTACTTC.

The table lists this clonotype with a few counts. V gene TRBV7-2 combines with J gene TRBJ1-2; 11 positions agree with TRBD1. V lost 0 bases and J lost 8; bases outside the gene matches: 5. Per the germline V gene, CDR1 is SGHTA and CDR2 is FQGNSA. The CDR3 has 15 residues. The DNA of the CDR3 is TGTGCCAGCAGCTTAGCTCCGGGACAGGGGGACGGCTACACCTTC. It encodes CASSLAPGQGDGYTF.

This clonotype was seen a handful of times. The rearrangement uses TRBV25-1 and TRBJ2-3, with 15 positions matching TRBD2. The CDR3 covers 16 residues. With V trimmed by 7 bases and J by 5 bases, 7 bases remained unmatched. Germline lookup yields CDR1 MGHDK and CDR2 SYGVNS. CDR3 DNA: TGTGCCAGCATTGGACTAGCGGGGGGGCCGATAGATACGCAGTATTTT. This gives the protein CASIGLAGGPIDTQYF.

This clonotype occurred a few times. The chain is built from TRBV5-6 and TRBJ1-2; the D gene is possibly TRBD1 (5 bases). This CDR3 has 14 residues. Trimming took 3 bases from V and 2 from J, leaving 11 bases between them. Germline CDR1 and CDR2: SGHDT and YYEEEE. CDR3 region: CASSWGEPNYGYTF. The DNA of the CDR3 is TGTGCCAGCAGCTGGGGGGAGCCGAACTATGGCTACACCTTC. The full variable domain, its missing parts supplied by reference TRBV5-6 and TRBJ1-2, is DAGVTQSPTHLIKTRGQQVTLRCSPKSGHDTVSWYQQALGQGPQFIFQYYEEEERQRGNFPDRFSGHQFPNYSSELNVNALLLGDSALYLCASSWGEPNYGYTFGSGTRLTVV.